This record looks at one T cell receptor (beta chain) sequence and its context. Participants' own reports of clinical history determined their cohort assignment. This entry belongs to a study of blood T cell repertoires in COVID-19. Overall study context: T cells, B-cell-depleted T cells, or PBMCs provided the cDNA or gDNA that served as material.

V was trimmed by 2 bases and J by 3 bases, leaving 15 bases between them. The CDR3 has 15 residues. Per germline, CDR1 SGHRS and CDR2 YFSETQ. Only in-frame clones appear in the TCRdb table, and some are missing; sequencing was by immunoSEQ multiplex PCR. The sample has around 180,000 clones, roughly 86% seen once. The sequencing sample was made of PBMCs or T cells enriched from blood (not recorded which). The chain links TRBV5-1 to TRBJ2-7, with D maybe TRBD2 (5 bases). The clonotype comes from a woman aged 25 to 39 who had recovered from COVID-19. CDR3 sequence reads: CASSLVGGTYYEQYF. CDR3 DNA: TGCGCCAGCAGCTTAGTTGGAGGCACTTACTACGAGCAGTACTTC.